This TCR beta chain was captured by sequencing in a study of cytomegalovirus exposure and HLA in healthy donors. Libraries were prepared by immunoSEQ multiplex PCR; TCRdb keeps only in-frame clonotypes and omits some of them. The sample records about 170,000 clones, around 88% being singletons. The donors were members of the validation cohort, which comprised about 130 subjects and was separate from the first cohort of fewer than 700 subjects. V was clipped by 6 bases and J by 4 bases; unmatched bases: 11. Germline lookup yields CDR1 ENHRY and CDR2 SYGVKD. The CDR3 is 15 amino acids. Overall study results and limits: Most TCR sequences were uncommon, yet certain public TCRs appeared in many donors. The authors confirmed in vitro that a few CMV-associated chains were specific for CMV antigens.

As for this clone: Its antigen is not identified.

What was sequenced was PBMCs. The sequence came from a woman between 18 and 29 years old in good health and CMV-seronegative. The chain couples TRBV10-3 to TRBJ2-7, with 8 bases lining up with TRBD1. CDR3 loop: CAIRGQDRDEYEQYF. CDR3 in DNA: TGTGCCATCAGGGGGCAGGACAGGGATGAGTACGAGCAGTACTTC.